The clone carrying this TCR beta chain was seen only a few times. The antigen is unknown. This sample is drawn from a study of blood T cells in healthy people across ages. The CDR3 contains 15 residues. Germline assignment: CDR1 SGHTA and CDR2 FQGTGA. V lost 4 bases, J lost 2 bases, and 14 bases lay in between. Whole-study results and caveats: There were more naive CD4+ cells and higher diversity in long-lived donors than in aged donors.

Researchers report isolating at least 7 million PBMCs per sample. Combining a sample-barcoded 5' primer with a J-beta primer mix, a second PCR ran for roughly 7 to 11 cycles. Via MiXCR, TCRdb re-called the 5' RACE reads, giving one row per CDR3 protein. The sample contains around 1,800,000 distinct CDR3 sequences, roughly two fifths of which appear only once. The chain combines TRBV7-3 with TRBJ1-1; weak D call: TRBD1 (6 bases). Source material: blood. The TCR comes from a human donor in good health. The CDR3 region is CASSYSGGSNTEAFF. The CDR3 DNA follows: TGTGCCAGCAGCTATTCCGGGGGCTCTAACACTGAAGCTTTCTTT.